This T cell receptor (beta chain) was profiled in a study of shared clonotypes between healthy human individuals. Points from the study as a whole: In general, naive subsets displayed greater estimated richness than memory subsets did. An effect of sequencing depth on clonotype sharing among donors was expected.

Profiling relied on immunoSEQ multiplex PCR, and the TCRdb table lists in-frame clones only, not all of them. The data contain approximately 2.4 million clones, about 94% of them singletons. It was into CD45RA+ naive and CD45RA-negative memory subsets that the CD4+ cells were split. This clone was recorded once. Its specificity is not known. The V end lost 5 bases, the J end lost 7 bases, and 9 bases lay between the germline ends. Germline V gene lookup returns CDR1 SGHAT and CDR2 FQNNGV. The CDR3 contains 11 residues. The V gene is TRBV11-2, the J gene TRBJ2-7; no clear D gene. The sequenced sample consisted of naive CD4+ T cells sorted from blood. Subset denoted: CD45RA+ positively selected. The receptor was derived from a man between 18 and 35 years old in good health. The CDR3 sequence is CASSPPGEQYF. For the CDR3, the DNA is TGTGCCAGCAGCCCCCCGGGTGAGCAGTACTTC. The full variable domain, in which reference TRBV11-2 and TRBJ2-7 provide the parts outside the CDR3, is EAGVAQSPRYKIIEKRQSVAFWCNPISGHATLYWYQQILGQGPKLLIQFQNNGVVDDSQLPKDRFSAERLKGVDSTLKIQPAKLEDSAVYLCASSPPGEQYFGPGTRLTVT.